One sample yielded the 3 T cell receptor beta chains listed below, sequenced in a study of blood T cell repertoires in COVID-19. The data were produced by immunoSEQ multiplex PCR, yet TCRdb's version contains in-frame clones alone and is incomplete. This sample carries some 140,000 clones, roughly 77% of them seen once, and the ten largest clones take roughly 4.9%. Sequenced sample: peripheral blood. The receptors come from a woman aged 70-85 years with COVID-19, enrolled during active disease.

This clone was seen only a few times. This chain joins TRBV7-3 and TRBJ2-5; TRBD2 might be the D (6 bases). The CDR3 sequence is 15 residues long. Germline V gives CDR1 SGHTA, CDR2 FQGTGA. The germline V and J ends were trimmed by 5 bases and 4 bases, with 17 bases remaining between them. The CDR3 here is CASSESSERAETQYF. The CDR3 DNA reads TGTGCCAGCAGCGAAAGTAGCGAGCGGGCAGAGACCCAGTACTTC. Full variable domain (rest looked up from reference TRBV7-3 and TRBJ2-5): GAGVSQTPSNKVTEKGKYVELRCDPISGHTALYWYRQSLGQGPEFLIYFQGTGAADDSGLPNDRFFAVRPEGSVSTLKIQRTERGDSAVYLCASSESSERAETQYFGPGTRLLVL.

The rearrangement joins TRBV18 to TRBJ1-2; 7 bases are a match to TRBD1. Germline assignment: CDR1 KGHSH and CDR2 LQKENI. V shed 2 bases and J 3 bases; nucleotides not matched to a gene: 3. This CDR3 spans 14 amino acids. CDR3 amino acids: CASSPGQDYYGYTF. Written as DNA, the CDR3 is TGTGCCAGCTCACCAGGACAGGACTACTATGGCTACACCTTC.

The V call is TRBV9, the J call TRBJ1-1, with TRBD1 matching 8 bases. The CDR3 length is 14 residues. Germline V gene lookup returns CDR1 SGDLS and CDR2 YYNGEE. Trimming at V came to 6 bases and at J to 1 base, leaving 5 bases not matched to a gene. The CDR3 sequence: CASTSGGWNTEAFF. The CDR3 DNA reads TGTGCCAGCACTTCAGGGGGCTGGAACACTGAAGCTTTCTTT.